This record concerns one T cell receptor beta chain sequence. This entry comes from a study of blood T cell repertoires in COVID-19. Turning to the study itself: COVID-19 samples, acute and convalescent, were from the United States, Italy and Spain. Sample material is recorded as cDNA or gDNA derived from T cells, B-cell-depleted T cells, or PBMCs.

Under the authors' procedure: Cell counts per sample came from amplifying reference gene primers. TCRdb keeps only in-frame clones here, not all; method: immunoSEQ multiplex PCR. V and J calls and clone size follow that table, whereas D and trimming were derived from the DNA. The data contain about 290,000 clones, about nine tenths of them singletons. This CDR3 has 15 residues. Germline-derived CDR1 and CDR2 are SGHRS and YFSETQ. V dropped 0 bases and J dropped 0 bases, with 7 bases sitting between them. The rearrangement joins TRBV5-1 to TRBJ2-1; maybe TRBD2 (6 bases). Sequences were obtained from peripheral blood. The source is a woman aged 40 to 50 who had recovered from COVID-19. CDR3 protein: CASSLGGDSYNEQFF. The CDR3 DNA follows: TGCGCCAGCAGCTTGGGCGGGGACTCCTACAATGAGCAGTTCTTC.